This TCR beta chain was profiled in a study of CD8+CD57+ T cells in acquired aplastic anemia. Study as a whole: Around 3.5 ug was the average amount of DNA from sorted CD4+ and CD8+ cells. Healthy donors averaged approximately 10 million reads for CD4+ cells. Study results and caveats: Sharing between patients and controls was observed for 25 to 30 CD8+ CDR3 sequences. No significant patient-versus-control difference appeared in CD8+ Simpson's diversity.

Per germline, CDR1 LNHDA and CDR2 SQIVND (reference sequence). The CDR3 extends over 16 amino acids. V shed 5 bases and J shed 5 bases, with 18 bases lying between them. TCR beta VDJ and CDR3 profiles were obtained from a genomic DNA template. Via MiXCR, TCRdb re-called the reads, giving one row per CDR3 protein. This table has about 180,000 distinct CDR3 sequences, just over 45% appearing once. In this sample, this clonotype turned up many times. The antigen remains undetermined. The specimen was sorted CD4+, CD8+, or CD8+CD57+ T cells (not recorded which) from PBMCs. The sequence derives from a human donor in good health. The chain joins TRBV19 to TRBJ2-2, with D unclear. The CDR3 here is CASSAQARTFTGELFF. As DNA, the CDR3 is TGTGCCAGTAGTGCCCAAGCCCGGACGTTTACCGGGGAGCTGTTTTTT.